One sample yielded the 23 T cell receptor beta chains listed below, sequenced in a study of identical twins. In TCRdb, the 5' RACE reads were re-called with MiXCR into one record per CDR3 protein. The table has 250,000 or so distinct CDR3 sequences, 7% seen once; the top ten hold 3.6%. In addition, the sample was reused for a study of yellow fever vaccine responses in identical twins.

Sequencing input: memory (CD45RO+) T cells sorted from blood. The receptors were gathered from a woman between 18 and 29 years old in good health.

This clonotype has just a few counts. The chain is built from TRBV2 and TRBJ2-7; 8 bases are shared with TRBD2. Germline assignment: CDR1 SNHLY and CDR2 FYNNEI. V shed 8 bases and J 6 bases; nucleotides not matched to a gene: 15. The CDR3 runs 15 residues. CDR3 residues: CASLLGAGVISEQYF. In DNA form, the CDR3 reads TGTGCCAGCCTCTTGGGAGCGGGAGTCATCAGCGAGCAGTACTTC.

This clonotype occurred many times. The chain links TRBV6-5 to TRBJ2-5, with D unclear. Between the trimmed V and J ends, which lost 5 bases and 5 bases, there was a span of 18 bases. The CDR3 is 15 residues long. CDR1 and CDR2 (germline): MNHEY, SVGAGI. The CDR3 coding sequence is TGTGCCAGCAGTAACCCCCGGGTCCTGGCGGAGACCCAGTACTTC. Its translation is CASSNPRVLAETQYF.

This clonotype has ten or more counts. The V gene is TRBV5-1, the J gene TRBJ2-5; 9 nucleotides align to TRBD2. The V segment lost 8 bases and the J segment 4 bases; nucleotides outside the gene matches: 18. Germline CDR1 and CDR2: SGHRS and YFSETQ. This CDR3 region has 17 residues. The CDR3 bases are TGCGCCAGTAAGCCTGGGACTAGCTCTTTAAAGGGAGAGACCCAGTACTTC. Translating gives CASKPGTSSLKGETQYF.

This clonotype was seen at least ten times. The CDR3 DNA sequence: TGTGCCAGCAGCTTAGGGGCGGACAATGAGCAGTTCTTC. Its protein product is CASSLGADNEQFF. V and J are TRBV7-9 and TRBJ2-1; D remains ambiguous. Germline CDR1 is SEHNR and CDR2 is FQNEAQ (reference sequence). The V gene lost 1 base and the J gene lost 5 bases, with 6 bases spanning the gap. This CDR3 spans 13 amino acids.

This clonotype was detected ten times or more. CDR3: CASSLEDRQRTQYF. CDR3 in DNA: TGTGCCAGCAGTTTAGAGGACAGGCAGCGGACCCAGTACTTC. The chain uses TRBV28 and TRBJ2-5; 7 nucleotides line up with TRBD1. Germline lookup yields CDR1 MDHEN and CDR2 SYDVKM. V lost 2 bases, J lost 7 bases, and 7 bases stayed unmatched. The CDR3 has 14 amino acids.

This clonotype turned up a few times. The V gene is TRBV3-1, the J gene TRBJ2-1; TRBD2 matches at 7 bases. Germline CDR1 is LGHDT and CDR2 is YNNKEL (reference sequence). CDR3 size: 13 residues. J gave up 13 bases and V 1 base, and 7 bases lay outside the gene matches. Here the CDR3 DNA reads TGTGCCAGCAGCCAAGGAGATAGCGGGCAACAGTTCTTC. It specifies CASSQGDSGQQFF.

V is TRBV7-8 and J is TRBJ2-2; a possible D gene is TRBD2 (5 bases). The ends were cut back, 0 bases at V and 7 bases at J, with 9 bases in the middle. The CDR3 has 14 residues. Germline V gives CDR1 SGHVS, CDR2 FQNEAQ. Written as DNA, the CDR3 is TGTGCCAGCAGCTTAGCCACCGGGATCGGGGAGCTGTTTTTT. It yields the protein CASSLATGIGELFF. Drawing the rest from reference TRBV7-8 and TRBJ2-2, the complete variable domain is GAGVSQSPRYKVAKRGQDVALRCDPISGHVSLFWYQQALGQGPEFLTYFQNEAQLDKSGLPSDRFFAERPEGSVSTLKIQRTQQEDSAVYLCASSLATGIGELFFGEGSRLTVL.

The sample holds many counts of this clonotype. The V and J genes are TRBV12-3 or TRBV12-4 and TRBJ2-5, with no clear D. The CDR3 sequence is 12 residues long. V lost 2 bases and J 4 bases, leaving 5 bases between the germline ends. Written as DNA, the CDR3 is TGTGCCAGCAGTTTAATCGGAGAGACCCAGTACTTC. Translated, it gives CASSLIGETQYF.

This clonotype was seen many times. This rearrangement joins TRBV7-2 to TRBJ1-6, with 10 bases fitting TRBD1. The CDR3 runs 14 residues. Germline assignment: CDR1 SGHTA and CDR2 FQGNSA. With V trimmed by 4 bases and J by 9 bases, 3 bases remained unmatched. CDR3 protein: CASSSGQGTSPLHF. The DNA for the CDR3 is TGTGCCAGCAGCTCGGGACAGGGGACTTCACCCCTCCACTTT.

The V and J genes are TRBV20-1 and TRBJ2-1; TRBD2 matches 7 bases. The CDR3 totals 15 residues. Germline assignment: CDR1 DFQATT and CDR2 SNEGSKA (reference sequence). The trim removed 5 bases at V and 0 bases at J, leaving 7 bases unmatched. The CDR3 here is CSAGKSGVSYNEQFF. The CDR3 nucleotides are TGCAGTGCTGGCAAAAGCGGGGTCTCCTACAATGAGCAGTTCTTC.

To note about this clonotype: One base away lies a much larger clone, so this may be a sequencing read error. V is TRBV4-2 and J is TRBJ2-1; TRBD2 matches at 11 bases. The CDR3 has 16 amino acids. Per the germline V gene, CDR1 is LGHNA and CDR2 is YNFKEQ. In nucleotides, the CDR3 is TGTGCCAGCAGCCAAGACACTAGCGGGAGCTACGATGAGCAGTTCTTC. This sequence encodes CASSQDTSGSYDEQFF.

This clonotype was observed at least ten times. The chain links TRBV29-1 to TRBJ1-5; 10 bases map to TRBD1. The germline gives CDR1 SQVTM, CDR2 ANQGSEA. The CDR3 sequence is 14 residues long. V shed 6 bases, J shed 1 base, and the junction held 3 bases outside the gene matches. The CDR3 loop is CSVKTGGSNQPQHF. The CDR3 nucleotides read TGCAGCGTCAAGACAGGGGGCAGCAATCAGCCCCAGCATTTT.

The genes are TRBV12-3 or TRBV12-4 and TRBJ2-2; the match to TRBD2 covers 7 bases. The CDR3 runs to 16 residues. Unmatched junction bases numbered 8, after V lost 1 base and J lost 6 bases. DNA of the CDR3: TGTGCCAGCAGTTTAGGTGGAAAGGGAGGGCCCGGGGAGCTGTTTTTT. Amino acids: CASSLGGKGGPGELFF.

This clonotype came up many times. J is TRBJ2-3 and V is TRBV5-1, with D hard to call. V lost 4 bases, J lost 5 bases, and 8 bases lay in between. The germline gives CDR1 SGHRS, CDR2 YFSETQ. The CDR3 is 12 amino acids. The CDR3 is CASSPGRDTQYF. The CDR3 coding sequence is TGCGCCAGCAGCCCTGGCAGAGATACGCAGTATTTT.

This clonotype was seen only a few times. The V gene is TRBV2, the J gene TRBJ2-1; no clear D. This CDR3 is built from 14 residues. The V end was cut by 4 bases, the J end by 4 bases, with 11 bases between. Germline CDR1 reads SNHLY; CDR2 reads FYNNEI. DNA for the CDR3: TGTGCCAGCAGTGGTCCTCCCTCTTACAATGAGCAGTTCTTC. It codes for CASSGPPSYNEQFF.

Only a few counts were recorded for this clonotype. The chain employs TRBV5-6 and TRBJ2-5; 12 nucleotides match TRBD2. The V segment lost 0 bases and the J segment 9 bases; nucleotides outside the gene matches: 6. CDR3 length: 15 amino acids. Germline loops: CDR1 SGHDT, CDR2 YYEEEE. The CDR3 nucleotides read TGTGCCAGCAGCTTGGAGGCTAGCGGGGGGGCATCCCAGTACTTC. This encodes CASSLEASGGASQYF.

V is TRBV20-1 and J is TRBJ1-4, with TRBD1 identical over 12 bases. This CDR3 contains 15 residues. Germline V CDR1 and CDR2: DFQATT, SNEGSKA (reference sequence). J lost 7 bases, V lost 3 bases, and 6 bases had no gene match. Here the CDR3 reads CSASGPGQGAEKLFF. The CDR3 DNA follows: TGCAGTGCTAGCGGACCGGGACAGGGGGCTGAAAAACTGTTTTTT.

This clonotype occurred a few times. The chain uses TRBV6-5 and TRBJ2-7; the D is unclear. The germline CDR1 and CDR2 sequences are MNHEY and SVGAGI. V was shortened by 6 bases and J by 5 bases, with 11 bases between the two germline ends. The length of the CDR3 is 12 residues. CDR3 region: CASSATFHEQYF. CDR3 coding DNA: TGTGCCAGCAGCGCCACATTCCACGAGCAGTACTTC.

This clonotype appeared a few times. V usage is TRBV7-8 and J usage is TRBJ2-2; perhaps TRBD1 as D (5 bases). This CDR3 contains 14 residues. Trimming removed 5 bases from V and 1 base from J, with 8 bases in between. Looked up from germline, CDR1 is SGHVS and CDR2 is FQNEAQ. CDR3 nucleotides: TGTGCCAGCAGCGTGACAGTGAACACCGGGGAGCTGTTTTTT. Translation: CASSVTVNTGELFF.

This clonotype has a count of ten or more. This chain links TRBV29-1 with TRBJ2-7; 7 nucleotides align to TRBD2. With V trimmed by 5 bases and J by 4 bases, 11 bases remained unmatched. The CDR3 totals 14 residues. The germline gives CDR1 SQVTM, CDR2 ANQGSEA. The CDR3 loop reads CSVLSGTTIYEQYF. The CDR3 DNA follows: TGCAGCGTTCTATCCGGGACTACCATTTACGAGCAGTACTTC.

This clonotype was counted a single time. The CDR3 is CASREPLAGSATGELFF. The CDR3 DNA reads as TGCGCCAGCAGAGAACCACTAGCGGGGTCCGCCACCGGGGAGCTGTTTTTT. This chain joins TRBV5-1 and TRBJ2-2; TRBD2 aligns across 10 bases. The CDR3 sequence is 17 residues long. Unmatched junction bases numbered 11, after V lost 5 bases and J lost 4 bases. Germline CDR1 reads SGHRS; CDR2 reads YFSETQ. Combining the CDR3 with reference TRBV5-1 and TRBJ2-2 gives the whole variable domain KAGVTQTPRYLIKTRGQQVTLSCSPISGHRSVSWYQQTPGQGLQFLFEYFSETQRNKGNFPGRFSGRQFSNSRSEMNVSTLELGDSALYLCASREPLAGSATGELFFGEGSRLTVL.

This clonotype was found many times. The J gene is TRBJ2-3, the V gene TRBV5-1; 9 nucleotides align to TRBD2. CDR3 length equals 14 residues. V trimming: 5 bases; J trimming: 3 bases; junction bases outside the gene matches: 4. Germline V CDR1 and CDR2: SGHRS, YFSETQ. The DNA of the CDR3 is TGCGCCAGCAGAAGGCTAGCGGGAACAGATACGCAGTATTTT. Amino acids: CASRRLAGTDTQYF.

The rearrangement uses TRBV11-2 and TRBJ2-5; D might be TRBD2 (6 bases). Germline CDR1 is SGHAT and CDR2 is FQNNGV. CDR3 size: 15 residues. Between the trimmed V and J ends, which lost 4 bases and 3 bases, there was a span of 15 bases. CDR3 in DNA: TGTGCCAGCAGCTCTTCAACCGGACTAAAAGAGACCCAGTACTTC. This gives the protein CASSSSTGLKETQYF.